The next 13 T cell receptor beta chains were all read from a single sample in a study of beta chain features in type 1 diabetes. Investigators reverse transcribed all isolated RNA, so they sequenced expressed TCRB transcripts. Some clones are missing from TCRdb's copy, which holds only in-frame ones; the method was immunoSEQ multiplex PCR. The sample contains roughly 370,000 clones, roughly 14% of which appear only once. Sequencing was carried out using naive CD4+ T cells from blood. Source of these receptors: a man aged 25 to 40 in good health.

This chain's CDR3 is CASSYQSPGGRETQYF. The CDR3 DNA is TGTGCCAGCAGTTACCAATCCCCGGGGGGCCGGGAGACCCAGTACTTC. The chain combines TRBV6-6 with TRBJ2-5; D might be TRBD2 (7 bases). The CDR3 covers 16 residues. V shed 2 bases and J shed 5 bases, with 18 bases lying between them. CDR1 and CDR2 from the germline V gene are MNHNY and SVGAGI (reference sequence).

The chain is built from TRBV10-1 and TRBJ2-5; D ambiguous. This CDR3 has 13 residues. Germline loops: CDR1 WNHNN, CDR2 SYGVQD (reference sequence). Between the trimmed V and J ends, which lost 1 base and 5 bases, there was a span of 8 bases. The CDR3 DNA follows: TGCGCCAGCAGTGAGTTCCAGGCGGAGACCCAGTACTTC. Translating gives CASSEFQAETQYF.

The gene calls are TRBV28 and TRBJ2-3, with 8 bases lining up with TRBD1. V shed 6 bases and J 4 bases; nucleotides not matched to a gene: 9. Germline assignment: CDR1 MDHEN and CDR2 SYDVKM. The CDR3 runs 15 residues. The CDR3 DNA sequence: TGTGCCAGCAGCTCCCTCGGACAGGGACCAGATACGCAGTATTTT. This sequence encodes CASSSLGQGPDTQYF.

The chain couples TRBV5-4 to TRBJ1-2; D might be TRBD1 (6 bases). The CDR3 spans 16 residues. CDR1 and CDR2 from the germline V gene are SGHNT and YYREEE (reference sequence). Trimming took off 3 bases at V and 8 bases at J, with 23 bases between the two ends. The CDR3 region is CASSWTANSGNRGYTF. The CDR3 DNA reads as TGTGCCAGCAGCTGGACAGCGAACTCGGGAAACCGGGGCTACACCTTC.

CDR3 in amino acids: CACNIAGGTDTQYF. The DNA for the CDR3 is TGTGCCTGCAACATAGCGGGAGGGACAGATACGCAGTATTTT. The J gene is TRBJ2-3, the V gene TRBV30; 11 bases are a match to TRBD2. CDR1 GTSNPN and CDR2 SVGIG come from the germline V gene (reference sequence). V shed 6 bases and J 3 bases; nucleotides not matched to a gene: 5. This CDR3 is built from 14 residues.

The table lists this clone with a few counts. V and J are TRBV11-2 and TRBJ2-2; D not resolved. V was trimmed by 0 bases and J by 7 bases, leaving 6 bases between them. The CDR3 contains 13 residues. Germline lookup yields CDR1 SGHAT and CDR2 FQNNGV. The CDR3 nucleotides are TGTGCCAGCAGCTTAGATCAGGTCGGGGAGCTGTTTTTT. Its protein product is CASSLDQVGELFF.

The V call is TRBV7-2, the J call TRBJ2-2; D unclear. The germline V and J ends were trimmed by 1 base and 2 bases, with 8 bases remaining between them. The V gene's germline CDR1 is SGHTA and CDR2 FQGNSA. The CDR3 extends over 15 amino acids. The DNA for the CDR3 is TGTGCCAGCAGCTTAGGGCAAATCAACACCGGGGAGCTGTTTTTT. Translating it yields CASSLGQINTGELFF.

The chain has TRBV7-3 and TRBJ2-2; perhaps TRBD2 as D (6 bases). The V gene's germline CDR1 is SGHTA and CDR2 FQGTGA. This CDR3 region has 15 residues. V gave up 2 bases and J gave up 9 bases, with 16 bases separating them. CDR3 DNA: TGTGCCAGCAGCTTATCGCTAGCGAGCCCCCGGGAGCTGTTTTTT. This translates into CASSLSLASPRELFF.

This clone was observed a few times. The V call is TRBV7-9, the J call TRBJ1-2; no reliable D call. V lost 11 bases, J lost 9 bases, and 22 bases lay in between. Germline assignment: CDR1 SEHNR and CDR2 FQNEAQ (reference sequence). The CDR3 extends over 13 amino acids. The CDR3 DNA is TGTGCCGAGGGAGAAGCAGGATTGAATCGCTACACCTTC. Protein sequence: CAEGEAGLNRYTF.

This clone was seen a few times. The CDR3 here is CASSLETSREQFF. Here the CDR3 DNA reads TGTGCCAGCAGCTTGGAAACTAGTCGTGAGCAGTTCTTC. The chain joins TRBV7-9 to TRBJ2-1; D might be TRBD2 (5 bases). Germline CDR1 reads SEHNR; CDR2 reads FQNEAQ (reference sequence). This CDR3 is 13 amino acids long. With 3 bases removed from V and 9 bases from J, the gap between germline ends came to 12 bases.

This rearrangement joins TRBV7-3 to TRBJ1-1, with D uncertain. Germline lookup yields CDR1 SGHTA and CDR2 FQGTGA. Between the trimmed V and J ends, which lost 3 bases and 1 base, there was a span of 6 bases. This CDR3 contains 13 residues. The CDR3 DNA reads as TGTGCCAGCAGCTTGGAGGGGAACACTGAAGCTTTCTTT. As protein: CASSLEGNTEAFF.

This clone has only a few counts. The V call is TRBV15, the J call TRBJ2-3; D not resolved. The CDR3 covers 16 residues. The ends were cut back, 0 bases at V and 1 base at J, with 11 bases in the middle. Germline lookup yields CDR1 LNHNV and CDR2 YYDKDF (reference sequence). For the CDR3, the DNA is TGTGCCACCAGCAGAGATACAAAAAGGGGCACAGATACGCAGTATTTT. Protein product: CATSRDTKRGTDTQYF.

This clone appeared a few times. This chain connects TRBV13 to TRBJ1-1; D may be TRBD1 (6 bases). The CDR3 runs to 14 residues. Germline-derived CDR1 and CDR2 are PRHDT and FYEKMQ (reference sequence). V was trimmed by 5 bases and J by 7 bases, leaving 17 bases between them. The CDR3 DNA reads as TGTGCCAGCAGCCAGGACAGCCTTTTGGGTGAAGCTTTCTTT. Translating it yields CASSQDSLLGEAFF. Full variable domain (outside the CDR3, taken from reference TRBV13 and TRBJ1-1): AAGVIQSPRHLIKEKRETATLKCYPIPRHDTVYWYQQGPGQDPQFLISFYEKMQSDKGSIPDRFSAQQFSDYHSELNMSSLELGDSALYFCASSQDSLLGEAFFGQGTRLTVV.